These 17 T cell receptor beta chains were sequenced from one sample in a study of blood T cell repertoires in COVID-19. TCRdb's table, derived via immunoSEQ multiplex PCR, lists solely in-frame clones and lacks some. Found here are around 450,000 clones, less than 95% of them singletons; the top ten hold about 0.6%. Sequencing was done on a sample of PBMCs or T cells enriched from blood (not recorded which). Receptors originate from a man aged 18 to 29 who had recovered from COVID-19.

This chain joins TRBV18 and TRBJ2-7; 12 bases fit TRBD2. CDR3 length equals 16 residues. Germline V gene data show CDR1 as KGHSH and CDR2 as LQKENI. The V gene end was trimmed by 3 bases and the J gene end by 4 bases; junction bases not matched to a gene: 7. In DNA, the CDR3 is TGTGCCAGCTCACCCCAGCTAGCGGGAGGGCCGTACGAGCAGTACTTC. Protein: CASSPQLAGGPYEQYF.

The CDR3 sequence is CASSRQASGKHEQFF. The CDR3, as DNA: TGCGCCAGCAGCCGCCAGGCTAGCGGGAAGCATGAGCAGTTCTTC. The chain joins TRBV5-1 to TRBJ2-1; the match to TRBD2 covers 9 bases. After removal of 4 bases from V and 8 bases from J, the junction contained 10 bases not matched to a gene. The CDR3 runs to 15 residues. CDR1 and CDR2 from the germline V gene are SGHRS and YFSETQ. The full variable domain, in which reference TRBV5-1 and TRBJ2-1 provide the parts outside the CDR3, is KAGVTQTPRYLIKTRGQQVTLSCSPISGHRSVSWYQQTPGQGLQFLFEYFSETQRNKGNFPGRFSGRQFSNSRSEMNVSTLELGDSALYLCASSRQASGKHEQFFGPGTRLTVL.

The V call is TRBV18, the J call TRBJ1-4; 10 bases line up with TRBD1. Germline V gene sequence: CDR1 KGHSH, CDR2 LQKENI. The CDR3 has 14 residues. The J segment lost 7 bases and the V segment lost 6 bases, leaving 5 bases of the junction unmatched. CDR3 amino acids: CASSPTGGPEKLFF. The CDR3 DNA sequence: TGTGCCAGCTCGCCGACAGGGGGCCCTGAAAAACTGTTTTTT.

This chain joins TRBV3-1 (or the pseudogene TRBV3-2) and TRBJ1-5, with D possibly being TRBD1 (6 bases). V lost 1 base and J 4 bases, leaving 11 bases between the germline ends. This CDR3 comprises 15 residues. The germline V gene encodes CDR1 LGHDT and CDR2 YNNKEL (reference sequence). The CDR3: CASSQGTGQNQPQHF. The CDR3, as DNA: TGTGCCAGCAGCCAAGGTACAGGGCAAAATCAGCCCCAGCATTTT.

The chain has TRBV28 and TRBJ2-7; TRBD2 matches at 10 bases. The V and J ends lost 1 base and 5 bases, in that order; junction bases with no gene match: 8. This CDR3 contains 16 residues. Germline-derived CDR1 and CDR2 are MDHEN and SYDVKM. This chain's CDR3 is CASSLLAGGRGNEQYF. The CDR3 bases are TGTGCCAGCAGTTTATTAGCGGGAGGCCGGGGGAACGAGCAGTACTTC. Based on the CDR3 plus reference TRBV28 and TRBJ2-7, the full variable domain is DVKVTQSSRYLVKRTGEKVFLECVQDMDHENMFWYRQDPGLGLRLIYFSYDVKMKEKGDIPEGYSVSREKKERFSLILESASTNQTSMYLCASSLLAGGRGNEQYFGPGTRLTVT.

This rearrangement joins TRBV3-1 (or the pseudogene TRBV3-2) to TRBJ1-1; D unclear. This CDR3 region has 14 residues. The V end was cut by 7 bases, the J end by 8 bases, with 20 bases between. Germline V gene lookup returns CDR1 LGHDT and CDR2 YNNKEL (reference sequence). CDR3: CASTLGSAGGEAFF. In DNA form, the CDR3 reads TGTGCCAGCACCCTAGGGTCCGCCGGAGGGGAAGCTTTCTTT.

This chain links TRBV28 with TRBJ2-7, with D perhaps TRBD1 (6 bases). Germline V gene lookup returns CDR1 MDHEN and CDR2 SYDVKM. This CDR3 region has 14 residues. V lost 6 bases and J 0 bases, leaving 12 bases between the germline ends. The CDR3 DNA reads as TGTGCCAGCAGAATAGGGGGAAGCTCCTACGAGCAGTACTTC. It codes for CASRIGGSSYEQYF. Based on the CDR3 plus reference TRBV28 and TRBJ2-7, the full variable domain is DVKVTQSSRYLVKRTGEKVFLECVQDMDHENMFWYRQDPGLGLRLIYFSYDVKMKEKGDIPEGYSVSREKKERFSLILESASTNQTSMYLCASRIGGSSYEQYFGPGTRLTVT.

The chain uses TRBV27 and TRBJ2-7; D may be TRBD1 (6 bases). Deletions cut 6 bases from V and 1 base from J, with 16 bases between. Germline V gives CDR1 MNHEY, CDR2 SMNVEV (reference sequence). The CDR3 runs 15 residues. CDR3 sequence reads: CASSPYGTLSYEQYF. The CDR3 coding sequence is TGTGCCAGCAGCCCCTATGGGACACTGTCCTACGAGCAGTACTTC.

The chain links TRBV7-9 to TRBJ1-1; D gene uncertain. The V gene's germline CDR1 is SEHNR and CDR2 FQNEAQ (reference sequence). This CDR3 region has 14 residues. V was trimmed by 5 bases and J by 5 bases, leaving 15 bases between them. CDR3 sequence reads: CASSNRGQLTEAFF. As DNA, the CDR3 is TGTGCCAGCAGCAATAGAGGGCAGCTGACTGAAGCTTTCTTT.

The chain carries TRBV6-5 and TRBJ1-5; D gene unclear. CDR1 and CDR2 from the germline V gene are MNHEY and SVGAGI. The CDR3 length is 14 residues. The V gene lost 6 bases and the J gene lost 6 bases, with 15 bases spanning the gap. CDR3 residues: CASSAYPRIQPQHF. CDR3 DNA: TGTGCCAGCAGCGCATATCCCAGGATTCAGCCCCAGCATTTT.

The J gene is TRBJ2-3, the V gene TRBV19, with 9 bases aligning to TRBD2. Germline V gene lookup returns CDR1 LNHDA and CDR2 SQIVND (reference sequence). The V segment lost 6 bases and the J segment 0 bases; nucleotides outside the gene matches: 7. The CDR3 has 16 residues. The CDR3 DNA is TGTGCCAGTAGACCGACTAGCGGAGTAAGCACAGATACGCAGTATTTT. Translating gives CASRPTSGVSTDTQYF.

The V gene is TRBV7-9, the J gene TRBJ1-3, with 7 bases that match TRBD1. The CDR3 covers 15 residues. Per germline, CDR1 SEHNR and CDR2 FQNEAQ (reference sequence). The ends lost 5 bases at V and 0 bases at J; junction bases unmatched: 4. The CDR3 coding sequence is TGTGCCAGCAGCATAAACAGGGGCTCTGGAAACACCATATATTTT. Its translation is CASSINRGSGNTIYF.

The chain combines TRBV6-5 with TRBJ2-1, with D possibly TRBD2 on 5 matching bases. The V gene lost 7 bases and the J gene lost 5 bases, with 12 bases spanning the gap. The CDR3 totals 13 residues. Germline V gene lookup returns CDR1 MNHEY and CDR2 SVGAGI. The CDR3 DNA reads TGTGCCAGCACGGGGTTAGGGAACAATGAGCAGTTCTTC. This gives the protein CASTGLGNNEQFF.

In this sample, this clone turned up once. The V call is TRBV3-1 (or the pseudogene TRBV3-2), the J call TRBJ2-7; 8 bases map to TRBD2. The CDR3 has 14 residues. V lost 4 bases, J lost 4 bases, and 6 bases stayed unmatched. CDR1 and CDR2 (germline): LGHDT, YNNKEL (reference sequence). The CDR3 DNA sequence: TGTGCCAGCAGCCCACTAGCGGTGGATTACGAGCAGTACTTC. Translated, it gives CASSPLAVDYEQYF.

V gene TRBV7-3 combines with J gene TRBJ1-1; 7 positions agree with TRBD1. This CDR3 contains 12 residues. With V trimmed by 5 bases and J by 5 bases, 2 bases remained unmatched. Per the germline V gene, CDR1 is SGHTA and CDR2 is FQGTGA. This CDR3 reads CASSLTGTEAFF. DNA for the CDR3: TGTGCCAGCAGCCTGACAGGGACTGAAGCTTTCTTT.

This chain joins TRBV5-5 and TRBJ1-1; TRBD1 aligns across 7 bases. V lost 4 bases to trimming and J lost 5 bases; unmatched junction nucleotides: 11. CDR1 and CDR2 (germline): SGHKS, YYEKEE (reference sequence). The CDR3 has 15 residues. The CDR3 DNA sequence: TGTGCCAGCAGCGGGGGAGCGATGACAGGGACTGAAGCTTTCTTT. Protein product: CASSGGAMTGTEAFF. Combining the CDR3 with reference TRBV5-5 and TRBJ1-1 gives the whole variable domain DAGVTQSPTHLIKTRGQQVTLRCSPISGHKSVSWYQQVLGQGPQFIFQYYEKEERGRGNFPDRFSARQFPNYSSELNVNALLLGDSALYLCASSGGAMTGTEAFFGQGTRLTVV.

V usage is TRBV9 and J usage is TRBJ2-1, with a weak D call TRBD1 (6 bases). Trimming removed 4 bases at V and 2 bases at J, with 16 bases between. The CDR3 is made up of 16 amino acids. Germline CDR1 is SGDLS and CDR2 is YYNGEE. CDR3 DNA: TGTGCCAGCAGCCCCAAAACAGGGTTTGCCTACAATGAGCAGTTCTTC. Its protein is CASSPKTGFAYNEQFF.